The 8 T cell receptor beta chains below all came from one sample that was sequenced in a study of PD-L1 blockade in urothelial cancer. The protocol was immunoSEQ multiplex PCR, while the TCRdb copy is restricted to in-frame clones and leaves out a portion. The sample has more than 45,000 clones, approximately 83% seen once; the top ten hold more than 15%. The starting material was PBMCs, obtained around atezolizumab (anti-PD-L1) treatment. Every receptor here comes from a man between 60 and 75 years old with urothelial cancer.

The rearrangement joins TRBV28 to TRBJ2-7; D is perhaps TRBD2 (7 bases). Germline loops: CDR1 MDHEN, CDR2 SYDVKM. The V end lost 5 bases, the J end lost 2 bases, and 16 bases lay between the germline ends. This CDR3 has 15 residues. This CDR3 reads CASSLLGGDTYEQYF. The DNA for the CDR3 is TGTGCCAGCAGTCTCCTTGGGGGGGACACCTACGAGCAGTACTTC. The whole variable domain, remainder taken from reference TRBV28 and TRBJ2-7, is DVKVTQSSRYLVKRTGEKVFLECVQDMDHENMFWYRQDPGLGLRLIYFSYDVKMKEKGDIPEGYSVSREKKERFSLILESASTNQTSMYLCASSLLGGDTYEQYFGPGTRLTVT.

The chain joins TRBV18 to TRBJ2-7; 10 bases match TRBD1. Germline lookup yields CDR1 KGHSH and CDR2 LQKENI. The J segment lost 0 bases and the V segment lost 4 bases, leaving 9 bases of the junction unmatched. The CDR3 is 17 residues long. CDR3 loop: CASSLGTGAHSSYEQYF. Written as DNA, the CDR3 is TGTGCCAGCTCACTCGGGACAGGGGCCCATAGCTCCTACGAGCAGTACTTC.

As concerns this clone: A read error may account for a junction end that differs from germline. This sequence joins TRBV7-2 and TRBJ2-7, with TRBD1 matching over 8 bases. This CDR3 spans 12 amino acids. Germline CDR1 and CDR2: SGHTA and FQGNSA. CDR3 residues: CASSLARDRIIF. CDR3 DNA: TGTGCCAGCAGCTTAGCAAGGGACAGGATAATTTTC.

The genes are TRBV7-2 and TRBJ2-7, with TRBD2 matching over 8 bases. This CDR3 region has 12 residues. The germline V gene has CDR1 SGHTA and CDR2 FQGNSA. V trimming: 7 bases; J trimming: 6 bases; junction bases outside the gene matches: 5. For the CDR3, the DNA is TGTGCCAGCAACAGCGGGAGTCCCGAGCAGTACTTC. Amino acids: CASNSGSPEQYF.

The chain recombines TRBV2 with TRBJ2-7, with TRBD1 identical over 8 bases. Trimming removed 6 bases from V and 3 bases from J; junction bases left unmatched: 7. The CDR3 length is 14 residues. CDR1 is SNHLY, CDR2 FYNNEI, per germline. The CDR3: CASSEQGGYYEQYF. In DNA, the CDR3 is TGTGCCAGCAGCGAACAGGGGGGTTACTACGAGCAGTACTTC.

This chain links TRBV18 with TRBJ1-2; D unresolved. V gave up 4 bases and J gave up 5 bases, with 8 bases separating them. Germline CDR1 and CDR2: KGHSH and LQKENI. This CDR3 has 12 residues. CDR3 sequence reads: CASSRREYGYTF. The CDR3 bases are TGTGCCAGCTCACGTCGCGAGTATGGCTACACCTTC.

The chain employs TRBV7-2 and TRBJ2-5; perhaps TRBD1 as D (6 bases). Trimming left V 1 base short and J 4 bases short, with 13 bases between. The CDR3 consists of 15 residues. Germline CDR1 and CDR2: SGHTA and FQGNSA. The CDR3 region is CASSLDNRVRETQYF. CDR3 bases: TGTGCCAGCAGCTTAGACAACAGGGTTCGAGAGACCCAGTACTTC.

This chain links TRBV7-9 with TRBJ1-5; D is unclear. Trimming cost V 4 bases and J 3 bases, with 22 bases left between them. The germline CDR1 and CDR2 sequences are SEHNR and FQNEAQ (reference sequence). The CDR3 spans 18 residues. In DNA, the CDR3 is TGTGCCAGCAGCTCAAGTGGTGCGGGGAGGGAGAACAATCAGCCCCAGCATTTT. This sequence encodes CASSSSGAGRENNQPQHF.